The rows below give T cell receptor beta chains drawn from one sample of a study of cytomegalovirus exposure and HLA in healthy donors. Using immunoSEQ multiplex PCR, the repertoire was profiled, and TCRdb retains in-frame clones only, with some absent. This repertoire shows some 100,000 clones, 70% to 80% found once; its top ten account for approximately 4.8%. Sequences were obtained from PBMCs. Every receptor here comes from a woman between 18 and 29 years old in good health and CMV-seropositive. Each CDR3 is given with its conserved first and last residue.

V	J	CDR3
TRBV6-5	TRBJ2-3	CASKSPITDTQYF
TRBV5-4	TRBJ2-1	CASSSSSGINNEQFF
TRBV18	TRBJ1-1	CASSPGASTGGNTEAFF
TRBV7-8	TRBJ1-5	CASSLEYGGKYHF
TRBV6-4	TRBJ1-2	CASSDSQGNYGYTF
TRBV7-6	TRBJ2-5	CASSLPASGREETQYF
TRBV5-6	TRBJ1-4	CASSLASPPGSKLFF
TRBV7-9	TRBJ2-3	CASGASGAKDTQYF
TRBV6-6	TRBJ2-5	CASRTGTETQYF
TRBV5-1	TRBJ2-3	CATSGLGTDTQYF
TRBV10-3	TRBJ1-2	CAISETGQGRDTF
TRBV7-9	TRBJ2-7	CASSRAGGSYEQYF
TRBV19	TRBJ2-7	CASTQRGLVSWLYEQYF
TRBV5-6	TRBJ1-1	CASSPRGLYTEAFF
TRBV18	TRBJ1-1	CASSPGQGGTEAFF
TRBV28	TRBJ2-1	CASSTRGPNEQFF
TRBV2	TRBJ2-1	CASNQREGFGQFF
TRBV11-3	TRBJ2-1	CASSPRTSGSYNEQFF
TRBV28	TRBJ1-1	CASSLRGRGEAFF
TRBV9	TRBJ1-5	CASSVGEGAGQPQHF
TRBV28	TRBJ1-5	CASIRGQTDNQPQHF
TRBV29-1	TRBJ2-6	CSVAQGVGANVLTF
TRBV18	TRBJ2-7	CASHRDRVYEQYF
TRBV27	TRBJ2-3	CASSPRTSGGGGTQYF
TRBV7-9	TRBJ1-1	CASSPGTGVLTEAFF
TRBV30	TRBJ2-7	CAWSVDLAFYEQYF
TRBV7-2	TRBJ2-7	CASSLTGTGYEQYF
TRBV15	TRBJ2-1	CATSKRSSYNEQFF
TRBV7-2	TRBJ1-1	CASSSDSMNTEAFF
TRBV21-1	TRBJ1-2	CAIYVHGYTF
TRBV30	TRBJ1-1	CAWSRTGELAFF
TRBV5-1	TRBJ2-7	CASSLVGTGASYEQYF
TRBV7-9	TRBJ2-1	CASSSAGGQFF
TRBV10-3	TRBJ2-7	CATSAGDYEQYF
TRBV29-1	TRBJ2-6	CSAKGSGANVLTF
TRBV7-9	TRBJ2-6	CASSSGSGANVLTF
TRBV6-5	TRBJ2-7	CASSYSGGSLYEQYF
TRBV28	TRBJ2-7	CASSVPGSPYEQYF
TRBV7-6	TRBJ2-1	CASSSSSAGGYNEQFF
TRBV11-2	TRBJ2-4	CASSSVRLGDIQYF
TRBV13	TRBJ2-7	CASSFSKREKGYEQYF
TRBV28	TRBJ1-5	CASSFRVSYQPQHF
TRBV28	TRBJ2-1	CASSLKFGLAFNEQFF
TRBV27	TRBJ1-1	CASSLGRALEAFF
TRBV19	TRBJ2-7	CASSGGLNTYEQYF